This TCR beta chain is from a study of blood T cells in healthy people across ages. The J segment lost 3 bases and the V segment lost 3 bases, leaving 7 bases of the junction unmatched. Germline CDR1 ENHRY, CDR2 SYGVKD. There are 16 residues in the CDR3. For the second PCR, which ran for roughly 7 to 11 cycles, a sample-barcoded 5' primer and a J-beta primer mix were used. MiXCR, applied by TCRdb to the 5' RACE reads, yields one record per CDR3 protein. The sample has 1.5 million or so distinct CDR3 sequences; under 55% are singletons. The chain joins TRBV10-3 to TRBJ1-5; TRBD1 matches 8 bases. The specimen was blood. This receptor was identified in a woman aged 18-29 years in good health. In DNA form, the CDR3 reads TGTGCCATCAGTGACGCCAAGGGACAGGTCAATCAGCCCCAGCATTTT. Protein product: CAISDAKGQVNQPQHF.